This entry concerns a single TCR beta chain. After removal of 2 bases from V and 3 bases from J, the junction contained 7 bases not matched to a gene. The CDR3 covers 16 residues. The germline CDR1 and CDR2 sequences are SGHNT and YYREEE (reference sequence). The data derive from a study of blood T cell repertoires in COVID-19. Across the study: Researchers got acute and convalescent COVID-19 samples from the United States, Italy and Spain.

Sequencing was performed with immunoSEQ multiplex PCR; in TCRdb, only in-frame clones are kept and a portion is missing. The table has under 250,000 clones, 86% seen once. Seattle patients were enrolled while actively infected and followed longitudinally. Sequences were obtained from peripheral blood. The receptor's source is a man aged 50-60 years with COVID-19, enrolled during active disease. This chain uses TRBV5-4 with TRBJ2-7; the match to TRBD2 covers 11 bases. CDR3 residues: CASSLDFGTSGYEQYF. CDR3 nucleotides: TGTGCCAGCAGCTTAGATTTTGGGACTAGCGGCTACGAGCAGTACTTC.